This T cell receptor beta chain was recovered during a study of T cell repertoires in cytomegalovirus infection. Study-wide results and limits: Clonotypes of TCR beta that were HLA-C-restricted and CMV-specific dominated the ex vivo response.

TCRdb ran MiXCR on the reads and lists one entry per CDR3 protein. The table includes about 160,000 distinct CDR3 sequences, 15% to 20% detected once. The sample holds a few counts of this clonotype. Antigen specificity is unknown. Germline CDR1 and CDR2: MNHEY and SVGEGT. V was pared by 6 bases and J by 6 bases, with 23 bases between. The CDR3 length is 16 residues. Sequenced input: CD8+ T cells from PBMCs. The sequence was obtained from a human donor in good health (CMV status not recorded). Some clones in this sample may be carry-over from other donors' samples. The rearrangement links TRBV6-2 or TRBV6-3 to TRBJ1-1, with TRBD1 as a possible D gene (5 bases). The CDR3 nucleotides are TGTGCCAGCAGGAATGGGGCCCAGGGCACGCTCGCTGAAGCTTTCTTT. This translates into CASRNGAQGTLAEAFF.